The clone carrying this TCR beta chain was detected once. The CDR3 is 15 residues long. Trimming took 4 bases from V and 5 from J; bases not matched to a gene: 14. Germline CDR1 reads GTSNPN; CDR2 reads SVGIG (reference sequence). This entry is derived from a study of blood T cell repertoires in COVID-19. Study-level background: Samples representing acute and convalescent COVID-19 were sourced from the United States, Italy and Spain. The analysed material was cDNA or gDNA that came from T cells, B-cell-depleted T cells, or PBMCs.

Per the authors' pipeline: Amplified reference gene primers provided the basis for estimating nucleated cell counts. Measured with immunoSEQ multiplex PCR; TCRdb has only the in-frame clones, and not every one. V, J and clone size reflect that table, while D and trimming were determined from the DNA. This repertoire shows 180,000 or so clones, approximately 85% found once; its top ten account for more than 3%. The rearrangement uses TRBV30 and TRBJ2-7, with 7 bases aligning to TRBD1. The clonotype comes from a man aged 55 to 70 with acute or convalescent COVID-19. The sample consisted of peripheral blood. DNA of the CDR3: TGTGCCTGGACTCGCTCCGGGACAGCTTCGGACGAGCAGTACTTC. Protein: CAWTRSGTASDEQYF.